Given below is one T cell receptor beta chain in context. Its target is unknown. Profiling relied on immunoSEQ multiplex PCR, and the TCRdb table lists in-frame clones only, not all of them. The sample carries fewer than 30,000 clones, roughly 88% recorded once. This entry is derived from a study of T cells in localized non-small cell lung cancer. The CDR3 contains 14 residues. With V trimmed by 1 base and J by 4 bases, 3 bases remained unmatched. Germline-derived CDR1 and CDR2 are KGHSH and LQKENI. Whole-study results and caveats: A higher density of T cells in blood coincided with extended overall survival. Detection in adjacent lung was observed for a median around 55 of the top 100 tumor clones.

This receptor was identified in a woman aged 40-75 years with stage I lung adenocarcinoma. The sample in question was peripheral blood, obtained before any cancer treatment. The gene calls are TRBV18 and TRBJ1-2; 7 positions agree with TRBD1. The CDR3 DNA is TGTGCCAGCTCACCACAGGGGGCGAGCTATGGCTACACCTTC. This sequence encodes CASSPQGASYGYTF.